Reported below is one TCR beta chain. TCRdb passed the 5' RACE reads through MiXCR, listing each CDR3 protein once. The sample consists of tens of thousands of distinct CDR3 sequences, about 28% of them appearing once. Trimming cost V 0 bases and J 8 bases; bases outside gene matches: 3. This CDR3 region has 14 residues. Looked up from germline, CDR1 is SGHRS and CDR2 is YFSETQ. The chain couples TRBV5-1 to TRBJ2-1; 9 positions match TRBD1. The clonotype originates from a female donor with breast cancer. Sequencing was carried out using naive CD4+ T cells sorted from blood. Subset denoted: naive CD4+ T cells, CD4+CD45RA+CD25-. CDR3 sequence: CASSLGQGVYEQFF. In DNA, the CDR3 is TGCGCCAGCAGCTTGGGACAGGGGGTATATGAGCAGTTCTTC.